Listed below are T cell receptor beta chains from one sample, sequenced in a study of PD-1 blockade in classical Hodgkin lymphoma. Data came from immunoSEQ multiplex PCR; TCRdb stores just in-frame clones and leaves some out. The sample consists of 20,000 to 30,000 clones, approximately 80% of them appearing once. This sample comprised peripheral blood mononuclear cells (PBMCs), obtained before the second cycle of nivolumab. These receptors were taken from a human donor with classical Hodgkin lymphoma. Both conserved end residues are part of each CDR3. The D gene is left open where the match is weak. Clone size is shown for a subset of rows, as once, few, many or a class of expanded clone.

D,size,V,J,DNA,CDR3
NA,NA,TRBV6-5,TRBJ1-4,TGTGCCAGCAGTTACGTAACTACTGGCGGATCTGAAAAACTGTTTTTT,CASSYVTTGGSEKLFF
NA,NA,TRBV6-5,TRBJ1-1,TGTGCCAGCAGTTACTATCGGGAGAACACTGAAGCTTTCTTT,CASSYYRENTEAFF
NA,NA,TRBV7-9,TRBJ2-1,TGTGCCAGCAGCTTCCCAGGGCAAGATGAGCAGTTCTTC,CASSFPGQDEQFF
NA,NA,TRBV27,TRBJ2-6,TGTGCCAGCGGTGGGGGACTCCTCTCTGGGGCCAACGTCCTGACTTTC,CASGGGLLSGANVLTF
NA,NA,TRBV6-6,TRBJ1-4,TGTGCCAGCAGTTCCCGGGCCCGTAATGAAAAACTGTTTTTT,CASSSRARNEKLFF
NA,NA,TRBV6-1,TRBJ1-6,TGTGCCAGCAGTGGGTCCAGCCGGGTTTCACCCCTCCACTTT,CASSGSSRVSPLHF
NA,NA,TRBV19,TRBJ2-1,TGTGCCAGTAGTTATACCTTACTAGAAAATGAGCAGTTCTTC,CASSYTLLENEQFF
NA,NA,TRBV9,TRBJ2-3,TGTGCCAGCAGCTCATACGATACGCAGTATTTT,CASSSYDTQYF
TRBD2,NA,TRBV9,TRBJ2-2,TGTGCCAGCAGCGTAGGGCTCTTAAGCGGGGGGTCCGGGGAGCTGTTTTTT,CASSVGLLSGGSGELFF
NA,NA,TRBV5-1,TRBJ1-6,TGCGCCAGCAGCTTGGTACAGGGAGGACATTCACCCCTCCACTTT,CASSLVQGGHSPLHF
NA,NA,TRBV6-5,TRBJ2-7,TGTGCCAGCAGTCCCGCGGCGGCTTACGAGCAGTACTTC,CASSPAAAYEQYF
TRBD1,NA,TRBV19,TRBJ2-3,TGTGCCAGTAGTATAGGTACAGGGGTATCAGATACGCAGTATTTT,CASSIGTGVSDTQYF
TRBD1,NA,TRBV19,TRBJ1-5,TGTGCCAGTAGGGGGACAGGGCCAGGGGAGCCCCAGCATTTT,CASRGTGPGEPQHF
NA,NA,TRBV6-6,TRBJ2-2,TGTGCCAGCAGCCTAGGGGTTACCGGGGAGCTGTTTTTT,CASSLGVTGELFF
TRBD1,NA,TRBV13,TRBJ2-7,TGTGCCAGCAGCCCCGGGACAGGGGGTTATTACGAGCAGTACTTC,CASSPGTGGYYEQYF
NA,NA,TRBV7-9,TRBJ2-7,TGTGCCAGCAGCTTAGCTGGGGGGCTTTACGAGCAGTACTTC,CASSLAGGLYEQYF
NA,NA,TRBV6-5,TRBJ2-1,TGTGCCAGCAGTTACTCTCGGGGATCCTACAATGAGCAGTTCTTC,CASSYSRGSYNEQFF
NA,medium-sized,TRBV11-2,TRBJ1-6,TGTGCCAGCAGCGCTAGGGCAAAGAATTCACCCCTCCACTTT,CASSARAKNSPLHF
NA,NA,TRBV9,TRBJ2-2,TGTGCCAGCAGCGTAGCGGGACTCCGAACCGGGGAGCTGTTTTTT,CASSVAGLRTGELFF
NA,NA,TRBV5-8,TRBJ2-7,TGTGCCAGCAGCTTTCGGACAGCCTACGAGCAGTACTTC,CASSFRTAYEQYF
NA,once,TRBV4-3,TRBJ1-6,TGCGCCAGCAGCCAAGACAGGGGTTCACCCCTCCACTTT,CASSQDRGSPLHF
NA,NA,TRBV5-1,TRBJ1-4,TGCGCCAGCAAATTAATTGGGGGAGGTGAAAAACTGTTTTTT,CASKLIGGGEKLFF
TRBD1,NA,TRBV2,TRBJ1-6,TGTGCCAGCAGTTTTACACCGGGACAGGGGGCCCACCTTAATTCACCCCTCCACTTT,CASSFTPGQGAHLNSPLHF
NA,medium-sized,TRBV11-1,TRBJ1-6,TGTGCCAGCAGCGCGGGACATGCTAGTCGGCCCCTCCACTTT,CASSAGHASRPLHF